This is a list of T cell receptor beta chains from one sample in a study of blood T cell repertoires in COVID-19. Assay: immunoSEQ multiplex PCR; the TCRdb copy retains only in-frame clones and omits some. The data show approximately 270,000 clones, with under 90% seen just once and approximately 1.6% held by the top ten. Sequenced: PBMCs or T cells enriched from blood (not recorded which). Receptor source: a man in his forties who had recovered from COVID-19. CDR3s include the opening cysteine and the closing phenylalanine or tryptophan. D genes are given only for firm matches. The listing skips clone size in some rows; elsewhere it reads once, few, many or a size class.

J gene: TRBJ2-2
CDR3 length: 14
clone size: -
V gene: TRBV7-9
D gene: TRBD1
CDR3 DNA: TGTGCCAGCAGCCAGACAGGGGACGCCGGGGAGCTGTTTTTT
CDR3 protein: CASSQTGDAGELFF

J gene: TRBJ1-6
CDR3 length: 14
clone size: -
V gene: TRBV2
D gene: TRBD1
CDR3 DNA: TGTGCCAGACAGACAGGGGGGAATTTTTCACCCCTCCACTTT
CDR3 protein: CARQTGGNFSPLHF

J gene: TRBJ1-1
CDR3 length: 13
clone size: -
V gene: TRBV7-2
D gene: TRBD1
CDR3 DNA: TGTGCCAGCAGCTCCGACAGGGGCACTGAAGCTTTCTTT
CDR3 protein: CASSSDRGTEAFF

J gene: TRBJ2-2
CDR3 length: 15
clone size: -
V gene: TRBV7-9
D gene: TRBD1
CDR3 DNA: TGTGCCAGCAGAGCCGGGACAGGGGGCATCGGGGAGCTGTTTTTT
CDR3 protein: CASRAGTGGIGELFF

J gene: TRBJ2-5
CDR3 length: 14
clone size: -
V gene: TRBV14
D gene: -
CDR3 DNA: TGTGCCAGCAGCCCTAGGGGGGGCCGAGAGACCCAGTACTTC
CDR3 protein: CASSPRGGRETQYF

J gene: TRBJ2-1
CDR3 length: 13
clone size: -
V gene: TRBV5-4
D gene: TRBD2
CDR3 DNA: TGTGCCAGCACCCGGGAGGCCTACAATGAGCAGTTCTTC
CDR3 protein: CASTREAYNEQFF

J gene: TRBJ2-2
CDR3 length: 12
clone size: -
V gene: TRBV12-3/TRBV12-4
D gene: -
CDR3 DNA: TGTGCCAGCAGTACATCTACCGGGGAGCTGTTTTTT
CDR3 protein: CASSTSTGELFF

J gene: TRBJ1-5
CDR3 length: 14
clone size: -
V gene: TRBV19
D gene: TRBD1
CDR3 DNA: TGTGCCAGCGGGACAGCTGTTAGCAATCAGCCCCAGCATTTT
CDR3 protein: CASGTAVSNQPQHF

J gene: TRBJ2-3
CDR3 length: 15
clone size: -
V gene: TRBV3-1/TRBV3-2
D gene: TRBD2
CDR3 DNA: TGTGCCAGCAGCCGTAGCGGGAGTCCCGGTTATACGCAGTATTTT
CDR3 protein: CASSRSGSPGYTQYF

J gene: TRBJ2-7
CDR3 length: 14
clone size: -
V gene: TRBV19
D gene: TRBD2
CDR3 DNA: TGTGCCAGTAGTCCCCGACTAGCGGGATACGAGCAGTACTTC
CDR3 protein: CASSPRLAGYEQYF

J gene: TRBJ1-6
CDR3 length: 15
clone size: -
V gene: TRBV9
D gene: -
CDR3 DNA: TGTGCCAGCAGCGTAGGGCAGGCACATAATTCACCCCTCCACTTT
CDR3 protein: CASSVGQAHNSPLHF

J gene: TRBJ2-7
CDR3 length: 14
clone size: many
V gene: TRBV28
D gene: -
CDR3 DNA: TGTGCCAGCGAACATCTCACATCCCCCTACGAGCAGTACTTC
CDR3 protein: CASEHLTSPYEQYF

J gene: TRBJ2-5
CDR3 length: 15
clone size: -
V gene: TRBV4-1
D gene: TRBD2
CDR3 DNA: TGCGCCAGCAGCCCATCTAGCGGAAGGGAAGAGACCCAGTACTTC
CDR3 protein: CASSPSSGREETQYF

J gene: TRBJ2-2
CDR3 length: 19
clone size: -
V gene: TRBV18
D gene: TRBD1
CDR3 DNA: TGTGCCAGCTCACCTACATCTAGGACAGGCCCATCGAACACCGGGGAGCTGTTTTTT
CDR3 protein: CASSPTSRTGPSNTGELFF

J gene: TRBJ1-1
CDR3 length: 14
clone size: -
V gene: TRBV7-2
D gene: -
CDR3 DNA: TGTGCCAGCAGCTTACCCGGACGGGGGACTGAAGCTTTCTTT
CDR3 protein: CASSLPGRGTEAFF

J gene: TRBJ1-2
CDR3 length: 13
clone size: -
V gene: TRBV7-9
D gene: -
CDR3 DNA: TGTGCCAGCAGCTTAGCCAGTGGCTATGGCTACACCTTC
CDR3 protein: CASSLASGYGYTF

J gene: TRBJ1-4
CDR3 length: 16
clone size: -
V gene: TRBV3-1/TRBV3-2
D gene: -
CDR3 DNA: TGTGCCAGCAGCCATCAACGACAGATTCCCAATGAAAAACTGTTTTTT
CDR3 protein: CASSHQRQIPNEKLFF

J gene: TRBJ1-6
CDR3 length: 14
clone size: few
V gene: TRBV30
D gene: TRBD1
CDR3 DNA: TGTGCCTGGAGAGGGGGGACAGGGGTGTCACCCCTCCACTTT
CDR3 protein: CAWRGGTGVSPLHF

J gene: TRBJ1-1
CDR3 length: 14
clone size: -
V gene: TRBV21-1
D gene: -
CDR3 DNA: TGTGCCAGCAGCCCCTCTGCGGGTCCTCCCGAAGCTTTCTTT
CDR3 protein: CASSPSAGPPEAFF

J gene: TRBJ1-2
CDR3 length: 18
clone size: few
V gene: TRBV5-6
D gene: TRBD1
CDR3 DNA: TGTGCCAGCAGTCAGACAGGGTTATCACCCCAATCTTATTATGGCTACACCTTC
CDR3 protein: CASSQTGLSPQSYYGYTF

J gene: TRBJ1-1
CDR3 length: 15
clone size: few
V gene: TRBV6-4
D gene: TRBD1
CDR3 DNA: TGTGCCAGCAGCGAATCGACAGGGGGGGGAACTGAAGCTTTCTTT
CDR3 protein: CASSESTGGGTEAFF

J gene: TRBJ2-3
CDR3 length: 18
clone size: -
V gene: TRBV5-4
D gene: TRBD2
CDR3 DNA: TGTGCCAGCAGCTGGCGGACTAGCGGGGATACCAGCACAGATACGCAGTATTTT
CDR3 protein: CASSWRTSGDTSTDTQYF

J gene: TRBJ2-5
CDR3 length: 17
clone size: -
V gene: TRBV11-2
D gene: TRBD1
CDR3 DNA: TGTGCCAGCAGCTTAGAATTCCGGACAGGGGAAGGAGAGACCCAGTACTTC
CDR3 protein: CASSLEFRTGEGETQYF

J gene: TRBJ2-5
CDR3 length: 16
clone size: -
V gene: TRBV4-1
D gene: TRBD1
CDR3 DNA: TGCGCCAGCAGCCAAGGCCTAGGGACAGGGAGAGAGACCCAGTACTTC
CDR3 protein: CASSQGLGTGRETQYF

J gene: TRBJ1-4
CDR3 length: 13
clone size: few
V gene: TRBV9
D gene: TRBD1
CDR3 DNA: TGTGCCAGCAGCGTCCGGGACAGGGAAAAACTGTTTTTT
CDR3 protein: CASSVRDREKLFF

J gene: TRBJ1-4
CDR3 length: 15
clone size: -
V gene: TRBV28
D gene: TRBD1
CDR3 DNA: TGTGCCAGCAGTTTTCCAGGGGGCGCGAATGAAAAACTGTTTTTT
CDR3 protein: CASSFPGGANEKLFF

J gene: TRBJ2-7
CDR3 length: 15
clone size: once
V gene: TRBV10-3
D gene: TRBD1
CDR3 DNA: TGTGCCATCAGGACCGGTGGGACAGGGTCTTACGAGCAGTACTTC
CDR3 protein: CAIRTGGTGSYEQYF

J gene: TRBJ2-5
CDR3 length: 18
clone size: -
V gene: TRBV4-2
D gene: TRBD2
CDR3 DNA: TGTGCCAGCAGCCAAGTCTGGATCGGGCGGGAGCCCATGGAGACCCAGTACTTC
CDR3 protein: CASSQVWIGREPMETQYF

J gene: TRBJ2-7
CDR3 length: 13
clone size: -
V gene: TRBV6-5
D gene: TRBD1
CDR3 DNA: TGTGCCAGCAGTTGGACAGGGACCTACGAGCAGTACTTC
CDR3 protein: CASSWTGTYEQYF